This TCR beta chain came from a study of cytomegalovirus exposure and HLA in healthy donors. Study conclusions and caveats: Trimming of TCR beta V- and J-genes showed a link, identified in a later analysis, to a missense DCLRE1C variant. Rarity marked most TCR sequences, yet some public TCRs occurred in many donors. What was likely a sequencing artifact was a cluster of highly shared sequence variants. HLA allele associations emerged for 17,000 or so TCR beta sequences in a later analysis, at 0.05 false discovery rate.

Unmatched junction bases numbered 13, after V lost 8 bases and J lost 1 base. Germline loops: CDR1 SGHDN, CDR2 FVKESK. The CDR3 extends over 18 amino acids. The PCR employed 60 Vbeta primers together with 13 Jbeta primers. Data came from immunoSEQ multiplex PCR; TCRdb stores just in-frame clones and leaves some out. The table has under 150,000 clones, approximately 81% seen once; the top ten hold roughly 2.7%. A word on this clone: Its antigen is as yet unknown.

Sequenced sample: PBMCs. This receptor was identified in a boy between 2 and 10 years old in good health and CMV-seronegative. The chain links TRBV14 to TRBJ2-3, with TRBD2 matching over 12 bases. CDR3 loop: CASASGRARFDGTDTQYF. CDR3 nucleotides: TGTGCCAGCGCTAGCGGGAGGGCCAGGTTTGACGGCACAGATACGCAGTATTTT.